One sample yielded the 25 T cell receptor beta chains listed below, sequenced in a study of control samples from healthy donors and cancer patients. The method was immunoSEQ multiplex PCR; TCRdb's version includes in-frame clones alone and lacks a portion of them. The sample lists about 170,000 clones, 90% to 95% occurring once. Specimen: blood. Every receptor here comes from a woman aged 25 to 45 in good health.

V and J are TRBV3-1 (or the pseudogene TRBV3-2) and TRBJ2-5; TRBD1 might be the D (5 bases). The V end lost 4 bases, the J end lost 0 bases, and 6 bases lay between the germline ends. The CDR3 is 13 amino acids. Germline CDR1 is LGHDT and CDR2 is YNNKEL (reference sequence). The CDR3 here is CASSRQHQETQYF. The DNA for the CDR3 is TGTGCCAGCAGCCGACAGCACCAAGAGACCCAGTACTTC.

This sequence joins TRBV2 and TRBJ2-2; D remains ambiguous. Trimming pared 2 bases from V and 3 bases from J, leaving 4 bases between. The CDR3 loop spans 13 amino acids. Germline CDR1 is SNHLY and CDR2 is FYNNEI. CDR3 region: CASSEFYTGELFF. DNA of the CDR3: TGTGCCAGCAGTGAATTTTACACCGGGGAGCTGTTTTTT.

This chain links TRBV29-1 with TRBJ1-5, with D perhaps matching TRBD1 (6 bases). The ends were cut back, 4 bases at V and 2 bases at J, with 9 bases in the middle. The CDR3 runs to 13 residues. In germline, CDR1 is SQVTM, CDR2 ANQGSEA. CDR3 nucleotides: TGCAGCGTTGCTGGGGGCGGCAATCAGCCCCAGCATTTT. Translation: CSVAGGGNQPQHF.

The rearrangement links TRBV11-2 to TRBJ2-1; D is perhaps TRBD2 (7 bases). V lost 1 base to trimming and J lost 8 bases, with 12 bases between them. The CDR3 loop spans 14 amino acids. Germline V gene sequence: CDR1 SGHAT, CDR2 FQNNGV. CDR3 amino acids: CASSLGQGRDEQFF. The CDR3 nucleotides read TGTGCCAGCAGCTTAGGGCAGGGGAGGGATGAGCAGTTCTTC.

This chain links TRBV18 with TRBJ2-5; 8 bases fit TRBD2. The germline CDR1 and CDR2 sequences are KGHSH and LQKENI. CDR3 size: 14 residues. Trimming took 2 bases from V and 3 from J; bases not matched to a gene: 2. CDR3 amino acids: CASSPTGGEETQYF. CDR3 coding DNA: TGTGCCAGCTCACCAACCGGGGGGGAAGAGACCCAGTACTTC. The full variable domain, with the rest looked up from reference TRBV18 and TRBJ2-5, is NAGVMQNPRHLVRRRGQEARLRCSPMKGHSHVYWYRQLPEEGLKFMVYLQKENIIDESGMPKERFSAEFPKEGPSILRIQQVVRGDSAAYFCASSPTGGEETQYFGPGTRLLVL.

The DNA for the CDR3 is TGCGCCAGCAGTGACGACTCCTACGAGCAGTACTTC. Translating it yields CASSDDSYEQYF. The V call is TRBV10-1, the J call TRBJ2-7; no definite D call. The germline gives CDR1 WNHNN, CDR2 SYGVQD (reference sequence). CDR3 length equals 12 residues. Trimming removed 3 bases from V and 0 bases from J, with 3 bases in between.

In regard to this clone: The junction departs from germline at one end; a sequencing error may be responsible. The sample holds other DNA sequences that translate to the same CDR3. The chain joins TRBV7-2 to TRBJ1-1; 8 positions match TRBD1. CDR3 length: 14 amino acids. Germline V gives CDR1 SGHTA, CDR2 FQGNSA. The CDR3 reads CASSQDRVRTEAFF. The CDR3 DNA sequence: TGTGCCAGCAGCCAGGACAGGGTTCGAACTGAAGCTTTTTTT.

The rearrangement joins TRBV14 to TRBJ1-6, with D uncertain. Germline CDR1 and CDR2: SGHDN and FVKESK. V lost 1 base and J lost 0, with 4 bases in between. The CDR3 extends over 15 amino acids. CDR3: CASSQAASYNSPLHF. In DNA, the CDR3 is TGTGCCAGCAGCCAAGCCGCCTCCTATAATTCACCCCTCCACTTT.

The rearrangement joins TRBV5-6 to TRBJ2-1; 14 bases align to TRBD2. The CDR3 covers 17 residues. The junction had 8 bases not matched to a gene; V was cut back by 9 bases and J by 0 bases. Germline V lookup: CDR1 SGHDT, CDR2 YYEEEE. The CDR3 region has the DNA TGTGCCAACATTGGGACTAGCGGGGGCCACTCCTACAATGAGCAGTTCTTC. Translated: CANIGTSGGHSYNEQFF. Combining the CDR3 with reference TRBV5-6 and TRBJ2-1 gives the whole variable domain DAGVTQSPTHLIKTRGQQVTLRCSPKSGHDTVSWYQQALGQGPQFIFQYYEEEERQRGNFPDRFSGHQFPNYSSELNVNALLLGDSALYLCANIGTSGGHSYNEQFFGPGTRLTVL.

The chain joins TRBV5-5 to TRBJ2-7; TRBD1 might be the D (6 bases). V lost 4 bases and J 3 bases, leaving 17 bases between the germline ends. In germline, CDR1 is SGHKS, CDR2 YYEKEE (reference sequence). This CDR3 has 15 amino acids. The CDR3 protein is CASSPQGQGFYEQYF. The CDR3 region has the DNA TGTGCCAGCAGCCCACAGGGTCAGGGGTTCTACGAGCAGTACTTC.

The V gene is TRBV7-8, the J gene TRBJ1-4; the D gene is possibly TRBD1 (5 bases). This CDR3 comprises 14 residues. Germline V CDR1 and CDR2: SGHVS, FQNEAQ. V was shortened by 4 bases and J by 7 bases, with 13 bases between the two germline ends. The CDR3 loop reads CASSSGFLGEKLFF. The DNA of the CDR3 is TGTGCCAGCAGCTCAGGGTTTCTAGGTGAAAAACTGTTTTTT.

V usage is TRBV7-9 and J usage is TRBJ1-2, with D perhaps matching TRBD1 (5 bases). This CDR3 comprises 13 residues. CDR1 and CDR2 from the germline V gene are SEHNR and FQNEAQ (reference sequence). V was clipped by 2 bases and J by 6 bases, with 10 bases between them. CDR3 in amino acids: CASSLSPGNGYTF. The CDR3 DNA sequence: TGTGCCAGCAGCTTAAGTCCAGGGAATGGCTACACCTTC.

This chain connects TRBV19 to TRBJ1-6; unclear D gene. Germline-derived CDR1 and CDR2 are LNHDA and SQIVND (reference sequence). The V and J ends lost 3 bases and 6 bases respectively, with 12 bases between them. The CDR3 has 15 residues. CDR3 coding DNA: TGTGCCAGTAGTATTAGCGGGGTCATTAATTCACCCCTCCACTTT. This sequence encodes CASSISGVINSPLHF. The full variable domain, completed using reference TRBV19 and TRBJ1-6, is DGGITQSPKYLFRKEGQNVTLSCEQNLNHDAMYWYRQDPGQGLRLIYYSQIVNDFQKGDIAEGYSVSREKKESFPLTVTSAQKNPTAFYLCASSISGVINSPLHFGNGTRLTVT.

This chain uses TRBV2 with TRBJ2-5; 12 bases match TRBD2. The CDR3 consists of 15 residues. The ends lost 5 bases at V and 5 bases at J; junction bases unmatched: 6. Germline lookup yields CDR1 SNHLY and CDR2 FYNNEI. The CDR3 coding sequence is TGTGCCAGCAGTCCCCTAGCGGGGGGGCCGGAGACCCAGTACTTC. Protein sequence: CASSPLAGGPETQYF. The full variable domain, with the rest looked up from reference TRBV2 and TRBJ2-5, is EPEVTQTPSHQVTQMGQEVILRCVPISNHLYFYWYRQILGQKVEFLVSFYNNEISEKSEIFDDQFSVERPDGSNFTLKIRSTKLEDSAMYFCASSPLAGGPETQYFGPGTRLLVL.

This rearrangement joins TRBV10-3 to TRBJ2-7, with 7 bases fitting TRBD2. The germline V gene encodes CDR1 ENHRY and CDR2 SYGVKD. The CDR3 extends over 15 amino acids. The trim removed 0 bases at V and 5 bases at J, leaving 7 bases unmatched. The CDR3 spells CAISESGEGQDEQYF. CDR3 sequence (DNA): TGTGCCATCAGTGAGTCGGGGGAGGGCCAGGACGAGCAGTACTTC.

The J gene is TRBJ1-5, the V gene TRBV2; TRBD1 agrees at 9 bases. Germline lookup yields CDR1 SNHLY and CDR2 FYNNEI. The CDR3 sequence is 14 residues long. V trimming: 6 bases; J trimming: 2 bases; junction bases outside the gene matches: 2. The CDR3 DNA follows: TGTGCCAGCAGGACAGGGGGTGGCAATCAGCCCCAGCATTTT. This codes for CASRTGGGNQPQHF.

This chain joins TRBV21-1 and TRBJ2-1. TRBV21-1 is shown as a pseudogene. This CDR3 region has 11 residues. The CDR3 is CASSKVNEQFF. Written as DNA, the CDR3 is TGTGCCAGCAGCAAAGTTAATGAGCAGTTCTTC.

Regarding this clone: Since a much larger clone is just one base distant, this may be a read error. This sequence joins TRBV11-2 and TRBJ2-7; D uncertain. The CDR3 length is 12 residues. Germline loops: CDR1 SGHAT, CDR2 FQNNGV. V dropped 2 bases and J dropped 4 bases, with 6 bases sitting between them. CDR3 region: CASSLFGYEQYF. The CDR3 nucleotides are TGTGCCAGCAGCTTATTCGGTTACGAGCAGTACTTC.

The rearrangement links TRBV19 to TRBJ1-3, with unresolved D. The CDR3 length is 14 residues. The V end lost 7 bases, the J end lost 0 bases, and 10 bases lay between the germline ends. Germline V gene data show CDR1 as LNHDA and CDR2 as SQIVND (reference sequence). CDR3 coding DNA: TGTGCCAGTAAGGCTCCAGACTCTGGAAACACCATATATTTT. Its translation is CASKAPDSGNTIYF.

In the case of this clone: Other DNA variants within this sample encode the same CDR3. V usage is TRBV9 and J usage is TRBJ2-3, with D unresolved. This CDR3 contains 13 residues. Looked up from germline, CDR1 is SGDLS and CDR2 is YYNGEE. V was trimmed by 2 bases and J by 0 bases, leaving 4 bases between them. DNA for the CDR3: TGTGCCAGCAGCGTCGGCAGCACAGATACGCAGTATTTT. It codes for CASSVGSTDTQYF.

In nucleotides, the CDR3 is TGTGCCAGCAGCGTAGTGGACAGGGGGAGAGCTTTCTTT. This codes for CASSVVDRGRAFF. The chain carries TRBV9 and TRBJ1-1; 10 nucleotides match TRBD1. The CDR3 is 13 residues long. With V trimmed by 0 bases and J by 10 bases, 3 bases remained unmatched. Germline lookup yields CDR1 SGDLS and CDR2 YYNGEE. The full variable domain, its missing parts supplied by reference TRBV9 and TRBJ1-1, is DSGVTQTPKHLITATGQRVTLRCSPRSGDLSVYWYQQSLDQGLQFLIQYYNGEERAKGNILERFSAQQFPDLHSELNLSSLELGDSALYFCASSVVDRGRAFFGQGTRLTVV.

V is TRBV4-2 and J is TRBJ2-3; no clear D gene. Germline CDR1 is LGHNA and CDR2 is YNFKEQ. With 0 bases removed from V and 0 bases from J, the gap between germline ends came to 13 bases. The CDR3 runs to 17 residues. CDR3 sequence: CASSQDPSLHSTDTQYF. CDR3 nucleotides: TGTGCCAGCAGCCAAGATCCCTCCTTGCATAGCACAGATACGCAGTATTTT.

The rearrangement joins TRBV5-1 to TRBJ1-4; possible D gene TRBD1, 5 bases. The CDR3 totals 14 residues. Deletions cut 1 base from V and 6 bases from J, with 10 bases between. Germline V gene data show CDR1 as SGHRS and CDR2 as YFSETQ. CDR3 amino acids: CASSLSGSDEKLFF. The CDR3 DNA reads as TGCGCCAGCAGCTTGTCAGGGTCGGATGAAAAACTGTTTTTT.

This sequence joins TRBV5-6 and TRBJ2-5; 7 bases line up with TRBD1. Unmatched junction bases numbered 3, after V lost 2 bases and J lost 5 bases. This CDR3 is built from 13 residues. Germline CDR1 reads SGHDT; CDR2 reads YYEEEE. CDR3 in DNA: TGTGCCAGCAGCTTAGGGGGCGGCGAGACCCAGTACTTC. It translates to CASSLGGGETQYF.

On this clone: Lacking the conserved final phenylalanine or tryptophan, this CDR3 likely reflects a read error. V gene TRBV5-1 combines with J gene TRBJ1-2; D ambiguous. The CDR3 runs to 14 residues. Per germline, CDR1 SGHRS and CDR2 YFSETQ. V shed 1 base and J shed 2 bases, with 9 bases lying between them. The CDR3 is CASSLLGRNYGYTL. Written as DNA, the CDR3 is TGCGCCAGCAGCTTGTTGGGCAGGAACTATGGCTACACCCTC.